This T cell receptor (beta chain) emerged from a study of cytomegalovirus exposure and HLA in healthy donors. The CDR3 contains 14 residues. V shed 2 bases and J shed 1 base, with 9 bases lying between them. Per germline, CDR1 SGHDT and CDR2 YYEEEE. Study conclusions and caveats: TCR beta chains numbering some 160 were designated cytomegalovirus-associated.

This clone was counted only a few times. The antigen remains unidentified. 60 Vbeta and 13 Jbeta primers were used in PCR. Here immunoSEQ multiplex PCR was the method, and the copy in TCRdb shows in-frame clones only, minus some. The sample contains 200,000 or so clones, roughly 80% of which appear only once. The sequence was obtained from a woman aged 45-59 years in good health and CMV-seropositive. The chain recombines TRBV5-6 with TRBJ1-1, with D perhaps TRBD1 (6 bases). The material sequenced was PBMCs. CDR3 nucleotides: TGTGCCAGCAGCTTCCAGGGGCCGAACACTGAAGCTTTCTTT. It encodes CASSFQGPNTEAFF. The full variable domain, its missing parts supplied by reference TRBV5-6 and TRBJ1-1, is DAGVTQSPTHLIKTRGQQVTLRCSPKSGHDTVSWYQQALGQGPQFIFQYYEEEERQRGNFPDRFSGHQFPNYSSELNVNALLLGDSALYLCASSFQGPNTEAFFGQGTRLTVV.